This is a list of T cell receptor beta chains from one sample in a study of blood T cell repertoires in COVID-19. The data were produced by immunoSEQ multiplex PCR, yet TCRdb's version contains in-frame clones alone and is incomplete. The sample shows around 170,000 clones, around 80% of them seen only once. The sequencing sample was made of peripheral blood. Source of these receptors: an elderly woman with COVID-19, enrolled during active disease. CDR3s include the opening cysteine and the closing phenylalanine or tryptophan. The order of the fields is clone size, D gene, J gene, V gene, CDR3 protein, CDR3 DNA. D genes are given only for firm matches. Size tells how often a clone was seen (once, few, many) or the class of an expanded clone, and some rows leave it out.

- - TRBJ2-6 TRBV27 CASSSSGTALISGANVLTF TGTGCCAGCAGTTCCTCCGGGACTGCGCTTATCTCTGGGGCCAACGTCCTGACTTTC
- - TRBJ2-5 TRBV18 CASSRGHQETQYF TGTGCCAGCTCACGGGGCCATCAAGAGACCCAGTACTTC
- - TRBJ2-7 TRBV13 CASSFSGTYEQYF TGTGCCAGCAGCTTTAGCGGAACCTACGAGCAGTACTTC
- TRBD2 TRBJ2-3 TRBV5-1 CASTGLAGGTDTQYF TGCGCCAGCACCGGACTAGCGGGAGGGACAGATACGCAGTATTTT
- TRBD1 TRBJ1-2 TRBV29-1 CSLGQGGGYTF TGCAGCTTGGGACAGGGAGGTGGCTACACCTTC
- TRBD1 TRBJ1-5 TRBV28 CASSALDRAPNQPQHF TGTGCCAGCAGTGCCCTGGACAGGGCTCCCAATCAGCCCCAGCATTTT
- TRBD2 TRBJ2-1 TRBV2 CASIQQRGYNEQFF TGTGCCAGCATCCAGCAGCGGGGCTACAATGAGCAGTTCTTC
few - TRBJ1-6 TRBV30 CAWSLPEAARSYNSPLHF TGTGCCTGGAGTCTCCCCGAGGCAGCCAGATCCTATAATTCACCCCTCCACTTT
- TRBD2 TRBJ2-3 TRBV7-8 CASSSPAGVGDTQYF TGTGCCAGCAGCTCCCCGGCGGGAGTGGGAGATACGCAGTATTTT
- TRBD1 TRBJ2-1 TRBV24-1 CATSDPTRQGFSYNEQFF TGTGCCACCAGTGACCCTACCCGACAGGGATTCTCCTACAATGAGCAGTTCTTC
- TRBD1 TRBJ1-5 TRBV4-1 CASSQVSGTGGAGNQPQHF TGCGCCAGCAGCCAAGTTTCCGGGACAGGGGGCGCCGGCAATCAGCCCCAGCATTTT
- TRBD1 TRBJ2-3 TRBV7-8 CASSKTGDLLDTQYF TGTGCCAGCAGCAAAACAGGGGATTTACTGGATACGCAGTATTTT
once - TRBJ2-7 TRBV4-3 CASSQDGAGNSYEQYF TGCGCCAGCAGCCAAGATGGGGCAGGGAATTCCTACGAGCAGTACTTC
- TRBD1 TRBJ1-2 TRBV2 CASSGRQGNGYTF TGTGCCAGCAGTGGTAGACAGGGAAACGGCTACACCTTC
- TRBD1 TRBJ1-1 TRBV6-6 CASSRGQGASEAFF TGTGCCAGCAGCCGGGGACAGGGGGCGAGTGAAGCTTTCTTT
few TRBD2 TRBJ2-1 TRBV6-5 CASNLRLAAYNEQFF TGTGCCAGCAACTTAAGACTAGCGGCCTACAATGAGCAGTTCTTC
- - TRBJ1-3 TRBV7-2 CASSLGGVNGGNTIYF TGTGCCAGCAGCTTGGGCGGGGTGAATGGGGGAAACACCATATATTTT
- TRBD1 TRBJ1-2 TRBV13 CASSLSAPFARDSTNYGYTF TGTGCCAGCAGCTTATCCGCCCCCTTCGCACGGGACAGCACTAACTATGGCTACACCTTC
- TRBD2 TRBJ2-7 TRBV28 CASRVSGSAGDREQYF TGTGCCAGCAGGGTTAGCGGGAGTGCGGGAGATCGCGAGCAGTACTTC
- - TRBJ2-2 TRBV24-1 CATSVLGARAGELFF TGTGCCACCAGTGTCTTGGGGGCTAGAGCCGGGGAGCTGTTTTTT
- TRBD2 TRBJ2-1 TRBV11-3 CASSPAGAPGDEQFF TGTGCCAGCAGCCCAGCGGGGGCCCCTGGGGATGAGCAGTTCTTC
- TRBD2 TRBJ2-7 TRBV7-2 CASSLAGGPFYEQYF TGTGCCAGCAGTTTAGCGGGGGGGCCGTTCTACGAGCAGTACTTC
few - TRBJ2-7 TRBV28 CATQLVYEQYF TGTGCCACCCAACTAGTATACGAGCAGTACTTC
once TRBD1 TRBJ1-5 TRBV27 CASSLGQGVYSNQPQHF TGTGCCAGCAGTTTAGGACAGGGAGTGTATAGCAATCAGCCCCAGCATTTT
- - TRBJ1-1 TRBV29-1 CSVEDLRRNTEAFF TGCAGCGTTGAAGATCTTCGCAGGAACACTGAAGCTTTCTTT
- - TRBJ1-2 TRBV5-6 CASSPGTRNYGYTF TGTGCCAGCAGCCCCGGCACGAGGAACTATGGCTACACCTTC
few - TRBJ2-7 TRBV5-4 CASSLVPSSYEQYF TGTGCCAGCAGCTTGGTTCCCAGCTCCTACGAGCAGTACTTC
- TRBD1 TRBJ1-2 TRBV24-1 CATSESGTGGRGYTF TGTGCCACCAGTGAATCCGGGACAGGGGGCCGGGGCTACACCTTC
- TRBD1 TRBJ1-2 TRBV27 CASSSQGTGGYGYTF TGTGCCAGCAGTTCACAGGGTACAGGGGGCTATGGCTACACCTTC
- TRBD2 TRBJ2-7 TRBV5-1 CASSAGTSGYEQYF TGCGCCAGCAGCGCCGGGACTAGCGGCTACGAGCAGTACTTC
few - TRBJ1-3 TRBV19 CASSILQGGAGNTIYF TGTGCCAGTAGTATACTACAGGGAGGGGCTGGAAACACCATATATTTT
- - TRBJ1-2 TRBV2 CASSDLSAGVNVGGYTF TGTGCCAGCAGTGACCTTTCGGCAGGGGTTAACGTCGGTGGCTACACCTTC
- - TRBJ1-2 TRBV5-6 CASSLVQGCTF TGTGCCAGCAGCTTGGTGCAGGGGTGCACCTTC
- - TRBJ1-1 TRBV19 CASSTQPTNAEAFF TGTGCCAGTAGCACACAGCCCACGAACGCTGAAGCTTTCTTT
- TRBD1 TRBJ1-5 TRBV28 CASITGQGAIHSNQPQHF TGTGCCAGCATCACTGGACAGGGGGCGATCCATAGCAATCAGCCCCAGCATTTT
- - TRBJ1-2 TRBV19 CASSRVREDGYTF TGTGCCAGTAGTAGGGTCAGGGAGGATGGCTACACCTTC
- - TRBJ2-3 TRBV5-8 CASSLGQWTDTQYF TGTGCCAGCAGCTTAGGACAGTGGACAGATACGCAGTATTTT
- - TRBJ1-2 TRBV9 CASSAEITGSYGYTF TGTGCCAGCAGCGCCGAAATAACAGGTAGCTATGGCTACACCTTC
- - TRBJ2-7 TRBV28 CASRPRGIYEQYF TGTGCCAGCAGACCTCGGGGGATCTACGAGCAGTACTTC
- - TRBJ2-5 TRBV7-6 CASSLWGHEGQETQYF TGTGCCAGCAGCTTATGGGGGCATGAGGGCCAAGAGACCCAGTACTTC
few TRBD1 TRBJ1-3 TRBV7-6 CASSQGQGAGNTIYF TGTGCCAGCAGCCAGGGACAGGGGGCTGGAAACACCATATATTTT
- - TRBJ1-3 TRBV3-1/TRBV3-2 CASSPSLGNTIYF TGTGCCAGCAGCCCCTCTCTGGGAAACACCATATATTTT
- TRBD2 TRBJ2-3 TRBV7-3 CASSLLAGGPDTQYF TGTGCCAGCAGCTTACTAGCGGGGGGGCCAGATACGCAGTATTTT
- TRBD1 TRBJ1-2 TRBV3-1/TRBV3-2 CASSQGQGKGGYTF TGTGCCAGCAGCCAAGGACAGGGGAAGGGTGGCTACACCTTC
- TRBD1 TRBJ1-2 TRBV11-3 CASSPTGGLTNYGYTF TGTGCCAGCAGCCCGACAGGGGGCCTGACCAACTATGGCTACACCTTC
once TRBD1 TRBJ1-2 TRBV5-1 CASSLEAGGDYGYTF TGCGCCAGCAGCTTGGAGGCAGGGGGCGACTATGGCTACACCTTC
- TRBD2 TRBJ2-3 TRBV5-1 CASSSRAGGTDTQYF TGCGCCAGCAGCTCCAGAGCGGGAGGCACAGATACGCAGTATTTT
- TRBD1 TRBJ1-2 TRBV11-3 CASSLFVQGGLYGYTF TGTGCCAGCAGCTTATTTGTGCAGGGGGGTCTGTATGGCTACACCTTC
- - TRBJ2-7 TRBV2 CASSGTLGRTYEQYF TGTGCCAGCAGTGGGACCTTAGGGAGAACCTACGAGCAGTACTTC
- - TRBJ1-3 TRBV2 CASSLQGGGIYF TGTGCCAGCAGTCTACAGGGTGGTGGCATATATTTT
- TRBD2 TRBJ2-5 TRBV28 CASKKRESETQYF TGTGCCAGCAAAAAGCGGGAGTCAGAGACCCAGTACTTC
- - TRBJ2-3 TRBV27 CASSFVRAEGTDTQYF TGTGCCAGCAGTTTCGTCAGGGCGGAGGGGACAGATACGCAGTATTTT
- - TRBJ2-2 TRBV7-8 CASSLVGGLSGELFF TGTGCCAGCAGCTTAGTCGGAGGGCTTAGTGGGGAGCTGTTTTTT
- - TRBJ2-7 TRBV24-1 CATSGGTPYEQYF TGTGCCACCAGTGGGGGGACACCTTACGAGCAGTACTTC
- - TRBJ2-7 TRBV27 CASRGSLNAYEQYF TGTGCCAGCAGGGGCAGCCTCAATGCCTACGAGCAGTACTTC
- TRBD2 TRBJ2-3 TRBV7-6 CASSSSSGGRTDTQYF TGTGCCAGCAGCTCATCTAGCGGGGGGCGCACAGATACGCAGTATTTT
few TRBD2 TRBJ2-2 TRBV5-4 CASSSLAGPSGELFF TGTGCCAGCAGCTCGCTAGCGGGACCCTCCGGGGAGCTGTTTTTT
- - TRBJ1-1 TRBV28 CASSFLAPEAFF TGTGCCAGCAGTTTCCTGGCCCCTGAAGCTTTCTTT